Described below is a single TCR beta chain sequence and its context. This clonotype has a count of ten or more. Its antigen is not yet known. No base quality values were provided; no much bigger clone lies one nucleotide off. This record belongs to a study of response to subunit inactivated influenza vaccine (dated by TCRdb to between 2017 and 2018). Broadly, across the study: Deep quantitative profiling of the T cell receptor repertoire was used in the study to follow responses to a trivalent subunit inactivated influenza vaccine. What the authors observed across the whole study: The authors suggested that each seasonal influenza vaccination may recruit only a limited number of new T cells.

Based on the germline V gene, the CDR1 and CDR2 sequences are ENHRY and SYGVKD. Unmatched junction bases come to 8, with V trimmed by 10 bases and J by 5 bases. From cysteine to phenylalanine, the CDR3 is 13 amino acids long. Only the CDR3 DNA is retained, 39 bases long and in frame from the first base. To prepare the library, RT-PCR was applied. TCRdb names Illumina HiSeq 2500 as the instrument used. TCRdb itself trimmed the public reads at Q25 with fastp, ran MiXCR and retained productive beta chains. All rows with the same CDR3 protein become a single entry with the most common DNA and genes. The sample data list under 550,000 distinct CDR3 sequences, and approximately 7.6% of these were observed just once. The ten most abundant clones make up under 15% of the sample.

The sample consisted of PBMCs from blood, taken about 23 months after vaccination. This clonotype was sampled from a man aged 45-69 years who received an inactivated influenza vaccine. Donor details come from another sample of the same person, matched by shared clones. The chain was built from TRBV10-3 and TRBJ2-5; 9 middle bases align to TRBD1. The DNA reads as follows: TGTGCCACGACCGGGACAGGGTGGGAGACCCAGTACTTC. It translates to CATTGTGWETQYF.